This T cell receptor (beta chain) was captured by sequencing in a study of OX40 agonist ivuxolimab in advanced cancers. Profiled with immunoSEQ multiplex PCR; TCRdb holds only in-frame clones, not every one. The repertoire holds tens of thousands of clones, with about 82% as singletons. J lost 3 bases, V lost 2 bases, and 8 bases had no gene match. Germline values: CDR1 MNHNS, CDR2 SASEGT. The CDR3 is 17 amino acids. The clonotype was recovered from an adult with an advanced solid tumor such as melanoma, head and neck, liver or kidney cancer. The rearrangement uses TRBV6-1 and TRBJ2-7, with 12 bases aligning to TRBD2. The material sequenced was CD4+ or CD8+ T cells sorted from blood, taken in a trial of the OX40 agonist ivuxolimab. CDR3 sequence reads: CASSERTSGVRGYEQYF. The DNA for the CDR3 is TGTGCCAGCAGTGAAAGGACTAGCGGGGTCCGGGGCTACGAGCAGTACTTC.